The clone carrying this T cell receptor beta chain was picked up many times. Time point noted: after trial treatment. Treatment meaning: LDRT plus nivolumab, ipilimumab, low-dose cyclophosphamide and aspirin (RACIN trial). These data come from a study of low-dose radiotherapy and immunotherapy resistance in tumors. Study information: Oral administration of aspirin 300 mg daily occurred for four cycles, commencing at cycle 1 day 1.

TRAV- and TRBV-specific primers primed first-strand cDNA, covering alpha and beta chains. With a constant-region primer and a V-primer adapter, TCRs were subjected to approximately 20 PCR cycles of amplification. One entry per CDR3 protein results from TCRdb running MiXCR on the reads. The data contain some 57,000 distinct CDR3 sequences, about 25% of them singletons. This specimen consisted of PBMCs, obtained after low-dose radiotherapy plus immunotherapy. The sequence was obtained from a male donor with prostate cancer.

In DNA, the CDR3 is TGTGCCAGCAGCCAGAGCACAGATACGCAGTATTTT. It is translated as CASSQSTDTQYF. This chain uses TRBV13 with TRBJ2-3; D is ambiguous. The V and J ends lost 5 bases and 0 bases respectively, with 3 bases between them. Germline CDR1 PRHDT, CDR2 FYEKMQ (reference sequence). The CDR3 runs to 12 residues.